The next 2 T cell receptor beta chains were all read from a single sample in a study of T cell repertoires in cytomegalovirus infection. Their antigens are not known. TCRdb used MiXCR to reprocess the reads, holding one entry per CDR3 protein. The sample includes 800,000 to 950,000 distinct CDR3 sequences, roughly 33% of them seen just once. The sample consisted of cultured CD8+ T cells from PBMCs, taken from culture after CMV antigen stimulation. The receptors originated from a human donor in good health (CMV status not recorded). Some clones in this sample may be carry-over from other donors' samples.

The chain uses TRBV11-3 and TRBJ2-7; possibly TRBD1 or TRBD2 for D (5 bases each). From germline, CDR1 is SGHNT and CDR2 YENEEA. V dropped 2 bases and J dropped 4 bases, with 15 bases sitting between them. The CDR3 is 15 residues long. CDR3 coding DNA: TGTGCCAGCAGCTTATATGGGGAGAAGGGGTACGAGCAGTACTTC. Translated: CASSLYGEKGYEQYF.

This clonotype was counted between two and nine times. The rearrangement joins TRBV4-1 to TRBJ1-4; no firm D call. CDR1 and CDR2 (germline): MGHRA, YSYEKL. The V end lost 4 bases, the J end lost 13 bases, and 25 bases lay between the germline ends. The CDR3 has 16 residues. The DNA for the CDR3 is TGCGCCAGCAGCCCTCCTGATGTAAAATGGATCGAGTTACTGTTTTTT. Translation: CASSPPDVKWIELLFF.